These 22 T cell receptor beta chains came from one sample sequenced in a study of blood T cells in healthy people across ages. Through a sample-barcoded 5' primer and a J-beta primer mix, a second PCR was run for roughly 7 to 12 cycles. One entry per CDR3 protein results from TCRdb running MiXCR on the 5' RACE reads. This table has about 570,000 distinct CDR3 sequences, roughly 29% appearing once. Sequenced input: blood. The source is a woman in her 70s in good health.

This clonotype came up many times. The chain couples TRBV5-5 to TRBJ2-1; 12 nucleotides line up with TRBD2. V shed 5 bases, J shed 0 bases, and the junction held 12 bases outside the gene matches. Germline V CDR1 and CDR2: SGHKS, YYEKEE (reference sequence). This CDR3 contains 19 residues. The CDR3 region is CASRPGPSGGVISYNEQFF. CDR3 nucleotide sequence: TGTGCCAGCAGGCCCGGCCCTAGCGGGGGGGTAATCTCCTACAATGAGCAGTTCTTC.

The V call is TRBV7-3, the J call TRBJ2-5, with TRBD2 identical over 7 bases. The V gene end was trimmed by 2 bases and the J gene end by 7 bases; junction bases not matched to a gene: 4. The germline V gene has CDR1 SGHTA and CDR2 FQGTGA. The CDR3 has 13 amino acids. CDR3 in amino acids: CASSLAGRGTQYF. CDR3 in DNA: TGTGCCAGCAGCTTAGCGGGGAGGGGGACCCAGTACTTC.

The chain has TRBV7-2 and TRBJ2-5; 7 bases are shared with TRBD2. The J call may be wrong; the DNA end is better matched by TRBJ2-1. The germline CDR1 and CDR2 sequences are SGHTA and FQGNSA. This CDR3 is built from 16 residues. CDR3 region: CASSLRVAGSYNEQFF. CDR3 sequence (DNA): TGTGCCAGCAGCCTGAGGGTAGCGGGTAGCTACAATGAGCAGTTCTTC.

The chain is built from TRBV5-1 and TRBJ2-5, with 7 bases fitting TRBD2. The V and J ends lost 2 bases and 2 bases, in that order; junction bases with no gene match: 3. Germline V gives CDR1 SGHRS, CDR2 YFSETQ. This CDR3 contains 14 residues. The CDR3 DNA follows: TGCGCCAGCAGCTTTCGTAGCGGGCAAGAGACCCAGTACTTC. It codes for CASSFRSGQETQYF.

In this sample, this clonotype turned up a few times. This chain joins TRBV5-1 and TRBJ2-5; D unresolved. V lost 1 base to trimming and J lost 3 bases, with 4 bases between them. The CDR3 has 12 residues. The germline V gene encodes CDR1 SGHRS and CDR2 YFSETQ. CDR3 sequence reads: CASSLIEETQYF. The CDR3, as DNA: TGCGCCAGCAGCTTGATTGAAGAGACCCAGTACTTC.

V usage is TRBV4-2 and J usage is TRBJ2-3; D is perhaps TRBD1 or TRBD2 (5 bases each). This CDR3 contains 17 residues. The V end lost 3 bases, the J end lost 0 bases, and 16 bases lay between the germline ends. Looked up from germline, CDR1 is LGHNA and CDR2 is YNFKEQ. The CDR3 sequence is CASSQEHGTSSTDTQYF. DNA for the CDR3: TGTGCCAGCAGCCAGGAACACGGGACGTCTAGCACAGATACGCAGTATTTT.

The genes are TRBV20-1 and TRBJ2-3, with TRBD2 matching 10 bases. With V trimmed by 3 bases and J by 2 bases, 5 bases remained unmatched. The CDR3 consists of 15 residues. Germline V gene data show CDR1 as DFQATT and CDR2 as SNEGSKA (reference sequence). CDR3 nucleotides: TGCAGTGCTAGCGAGACTAGCGGGCCCACAGATACGCAGTATTTT. The encoded protein is CSASETSGPTDTQYF.

This clonotype was found a few times. The chain combines TRBV7-8 with TRBJ1-5, with 7 bases lining up with TRBD1. CDR3 length: 19 amino acids. Germline V gene lookup returns CDR1 SGHVS and CDR2 FQNEAQ. The V and J ends lost 2 bases and 2 bases, in that order; junction bases with no gene match: 15. CDR3 region: CASSLQLYGTEYGNQPQHF. The CDR3 bases are TGTGCCAGCAGCTTACAACTGTACGGGACAGAGTATGGCAATCAGCCCCAGCATTTT.

CDR3 in DNA: TGTGCCAGCAGCTTGGGGCAGCTGATCTCCCAAGAGACCCAGTACTTC. It translates to CASSLGQLISQETQYF. V gene TRBV11-2 combines with J gene TRBJ2-5; D is possibly TRBD1 (5 bases). This CDR3 has 16 amino acids. Germline CDR1 is SGHAT and CDR2 is FQNNGV. Trimming took off 3 bases at V and 1 base at J, with 15 bases between the two ends.

The J gene is TRBJ2-1, the V gene TRBV11-3, with unresolved D. This CDR3 region has 16 residues. CDR1 is SGHNT, CDR2 YENEEA, per germline. The V and J ends lost 4 bases and 4 bases respectively, with 17 bases between them. The CDR3 nucleotides are TGTGCCAGCAGCTCCAGGACCCTCAAGCTTTACAATGAGCAGTTCTTC. Translation: CASSSRTLKLYNEQFF.

The rearrangement joins TRBV4-2 to TRBJ2-5; the match to TRBD2 covers 9 bases. V trimming: 1 base; J trimming: 4 bases; junction bases outside the gene matches: 7. CDR1 is LGHNA, CDR2 YNFKEQ, per germline. The CDR3 is 16 amino acids. CDR3 region: CASSQGQRGAGETQYF. CDR3 coding DNA: TGTGCCAGCAGCCAAGGCCAGCGGGGGGCCGGAGAGACCCAGTACTTC.

This clonotype came up a few times. V and J are TRBV20-1 and TRBJ1-2, with TRBD1 matching 9 bases. CDR3 length: 13 residues. V lost 6 bases and J lost 7; bases outside the gene matches: 9. Germline CDR1 reads DFQATT; CDR2 reads SNEGSKA (reference sequence). The DNA for the CDR3 is TGCAGTGCCCCAATCTCGGACAGGGGTGGCTACACCTTC. Its protein is CSAPISDRGGYTF.

The V and J genes are TRBV20-1 and TRBJ2-5, with 14 positions matching TRBD2. With V trimmed by 0 bases and J by 4 bases, 13 bases remained unmatched. Germline V gene lookup returns CDR1 DFQATT and CDR2 SNEGSKA (reference sequence). This CDR3 comprises 19 residues. The CDR3 region is CSARDATGLAGAFGETQYF. CDR3 sequence (DNA): TGCAGTGCTAGAGATGCGACGGGACTAGCGGGAGCCTTTGGAGAGACCCAGTACTTC.

This clonotype was detected only a few times. The DNA for the CDR3 is TGCGCCAGCAGCCCCTGGGGCGGGGCGAACACCGGGGAGCTGTTTTTT. Its protein is CASSPWGGANTGELFF. The chain joins TRBV5-1 to TRBJ2-2, with D tentatively TRBD2 (6 bases). The CDR3 covers 16 residues. Germline V gene data show CDR1 as SGHRS and CDR2 as YFSETQ. V gave up 4 bases and J gave up 0 bases, with 13 bases separating them.

This clonotype was counted between two and nine times. This chain links TRBV18 with TRBJ2-1; 8 bases agree with TRBD2. Germline CDR1 reads KGHSH; CDR2 reads LQKENI. The CDR3 runs to 17 residues. With V trimmed by 1 base and J by 3 bases, 8 bases remained unmatched. CDR3 in amino acids: CASSPLAGGSLYNEQFF. The DNA of the CDR3 is TGTGCCAGCTCACCACTCGCGGGGGGTAGCCTCTACAATGAGCAGTTCTTC.

This chain uses TRBV15 with TRBJ1-1; D is uncertain. The germline V and J ends were trimmed by 5 bases and 0 bases, with 10 bases remaining between them. Germline lookup yields CDR1 LNHNV and CDR2 YYDKDF (reference sequence). The CDR3 consists of 14 residues. The CDR3 region is CATSPRFMNTEAFF. The CDR3 DNA reads TGTGCCACCAGCCCCAGGTTCATGAACACTGAAGCTTTCTTT.

The chain joins TRBV20-1 to TRBJ2-3; possibly TRBD2 for D (5 bases). V was shortened by 6 bases and J by 4 bases, with 8 bases between the two germline ends. The CDR3 runs to 11 residues. Per the germline V gene, CDR1 is DFQATT and CDR2 is SNEGSKA (reference sequence). The CDR3 protein is CSAGKSDTQYF. In DNA form, the CDR3 reads TGCAGTGCCGGGAAATCAGATACGCAGTATTTT.

This clonotype showed up many times. The chain recombines TRBV5-1 with TRBJ2-5; no clear D. The CDR3 covers 12 residues. Germline-derived CDR1 and CDR2 are SGHRS and YFSETQ. V was pared by 3 bases and J by 0 bases, with 3 bases between. CDR3 bases: TGCGCCAGCAGCTGGGACCAAGAGACCCAGTACTTC. Its translation is CASSWDQETQYF. The whole variable domain, remainder taken from reference TRBV5-1 and TRBJ2-5, is KAGVTQTPRYLIKTRGQQVTLSCSPISGHRSVSWYQQTPGQGLQFLFEYFSETQRNKGNFPGRFSGRQFSNSRSEMNVSTLELGDSALYLCASSWDQETQYFGPGTRLLVL.

The chain uses TRBV29-1 and TRBJ1-5; D possibly corresponds to TRBD1 (6 bases). The V gene's germline CDR1 is SQVTM and CDR2 ANQGSEA. The V end lost 7 bases, the J end lost 4 bases, and 17 bases lay between the germline ends. The CDR3 is 14 residues long. The CDR3 loop is CSASVGGGNQPQHF. CDR3 nucleotide sequence: TGCAGCGCGTCCGTAGGGGGAGGTAATCAGCCCCAGCATTTT.

The CDR3 coding sequence is TGCAGTGCTAGAGATCGAAGGGGCACAACTGAAAAACTGTTTTTT. Residues: CSARDRRGTTEKLFF. The gene calls are TRBV20-1 and TRBJ1-4; possibly TRBD1 for D (5 bases). CDR3 size: 15 residues. Germline assignment: CDR1 DFQATT and CDR2 SNEGSKA (reference sequence). Trimming took 0 bases from V and 7 from J, leaving 15 bases between them.

V and J are TRBV20-1 and TRBJ1-6; D ambiguous. This CDR3 region has 13 residues. Deletions cut 3 bases from V and 15 bases from J, with 18 bases between. CDR1 is DFQATT and CDR2 is SNEGSKA in the germline V gene (reference sequence). The chain's CDR3 is CSARAGRLLHLHF. The CDR3 coding sequence is TGCAGTGCTAGGGCCGGACGCCTCTTGCACCTCCACTTT.

The CDR3 DNA is TGTGCCAGCAGTTTACTAGCCGGGACTAGCGGGGGTCGGGAGCAGTTCTTC. As protein: CASSLLAGTSGGREQFF. The gene calls are TRBV12-3 or TRBV12-4 and TRBJ2-1; 14 bases map to TRBD2. The ends lost 2 bases at V and 10 bases at J; junction bases unmatched: 10. The CDR3 spans 17 residues.